Detailed here is one TCR beta chain. V lost 4 bases to trimming and J lost 0 bases, with 16 bases between them. Per the germline V gene, CDR1 is SGHRS and CDR2 is YFSETQ. CDR3 length equals 17 residues. This entry belongs to a study of blood T cell repertoires in COVID-19. As for the study in general: Samples of COVID-19 (acute and convalescent) were obtained from the United States, Italy and Spain.

Sequenced by immunoSEQ multiplex PCR; TCRdb stores in-frame clones only, minus some. The sample includes about 72,000 clones, roughly nine tenths of them seen just once. This sequence was found in a human donor in a cohort sampled during active COVID-19. Source material: peripheral blood. The chain couples TRBV5-1 to TRBJ2-2; maybe TRBD1 (6 bases). The chain's CDR3 is CASSALIQGSNTGELFF. CDR3 DNA: TGCGCCAGCAGCGCCCTGATTCAGGGGTCGAACACCGGGGAGCTGTTTTTT.